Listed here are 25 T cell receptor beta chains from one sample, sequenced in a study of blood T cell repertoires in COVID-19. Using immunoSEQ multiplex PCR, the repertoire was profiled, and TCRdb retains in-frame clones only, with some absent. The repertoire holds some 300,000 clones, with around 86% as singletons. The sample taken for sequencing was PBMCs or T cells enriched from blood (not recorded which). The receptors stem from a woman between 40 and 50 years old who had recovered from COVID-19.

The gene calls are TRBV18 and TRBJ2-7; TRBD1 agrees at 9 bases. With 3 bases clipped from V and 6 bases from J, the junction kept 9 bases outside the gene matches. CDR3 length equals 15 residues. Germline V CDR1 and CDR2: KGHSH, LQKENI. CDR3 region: CASSPTTGGFVEQYF. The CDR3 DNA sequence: TGTGCCAGCTCACCGACGACAGGGGGGTTTGTCGAGCAGTACTTC.

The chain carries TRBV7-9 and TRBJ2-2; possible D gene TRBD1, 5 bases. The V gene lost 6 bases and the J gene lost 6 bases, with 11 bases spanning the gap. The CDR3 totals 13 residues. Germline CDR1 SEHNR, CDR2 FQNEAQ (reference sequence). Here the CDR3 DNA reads TGTGCCAGCAGAGATGGGGCCCCCGGGGAGCTGTTTTTT. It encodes CASRDGAPGELFF.

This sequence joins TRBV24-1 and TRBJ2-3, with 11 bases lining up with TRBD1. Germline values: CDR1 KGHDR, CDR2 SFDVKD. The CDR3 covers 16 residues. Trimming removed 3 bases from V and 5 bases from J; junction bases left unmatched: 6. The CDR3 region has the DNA TGTGCCACCAGTGATCCTAGGGGGACAGGGGGAGATACGCAGTATTTT. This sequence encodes CATSDPRGTGGDTQYF.

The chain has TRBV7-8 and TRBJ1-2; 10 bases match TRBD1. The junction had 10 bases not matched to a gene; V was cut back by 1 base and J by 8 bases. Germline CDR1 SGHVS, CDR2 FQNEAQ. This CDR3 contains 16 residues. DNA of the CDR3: TGTGCCAGCAGCTTAGACAGACAGGGGGCCCTAGAGGGCTACACCTTC. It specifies CASSLDRQGALEGYTF.

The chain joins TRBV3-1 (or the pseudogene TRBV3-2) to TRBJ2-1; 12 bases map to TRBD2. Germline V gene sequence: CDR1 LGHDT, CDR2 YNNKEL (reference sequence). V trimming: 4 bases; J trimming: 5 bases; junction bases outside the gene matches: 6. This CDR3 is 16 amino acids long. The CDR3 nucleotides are TGTGCCAGCAGCCGATGGACTAGCGGGGATGACAATGAGCAGTTCTTC. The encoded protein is CASSRWTSGDDNEQFF.

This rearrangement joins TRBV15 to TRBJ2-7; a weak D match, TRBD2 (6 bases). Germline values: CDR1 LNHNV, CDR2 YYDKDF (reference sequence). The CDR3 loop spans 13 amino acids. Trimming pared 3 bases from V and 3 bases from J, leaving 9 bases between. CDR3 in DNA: TGTGCCACCAGCAGGTTGGGACTCTACGAGCAGTACTTC. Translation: CATSRLGLYEQYF.

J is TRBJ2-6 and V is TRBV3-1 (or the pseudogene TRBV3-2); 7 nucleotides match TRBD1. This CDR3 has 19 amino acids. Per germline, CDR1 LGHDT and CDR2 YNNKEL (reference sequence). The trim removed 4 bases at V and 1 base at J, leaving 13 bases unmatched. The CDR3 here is CASSPLMGQRSSGANVLTF. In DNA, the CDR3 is TGTGCCAGCAGCCCACTGATGGGACAGAGGTCGTCTGGGGCCAACGTCCTGACTTTC.

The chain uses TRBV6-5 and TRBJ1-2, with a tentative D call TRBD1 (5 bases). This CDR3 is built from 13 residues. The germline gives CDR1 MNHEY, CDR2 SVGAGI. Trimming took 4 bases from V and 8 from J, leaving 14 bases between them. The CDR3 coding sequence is TGTGCCAGCAGTTCGGGACTCCTAGGAGGCTACACCTTC. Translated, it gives CASSSGLLGGYTF.

CDR3 coding DNA: TGTGCCAGCAGCCCCCTCGCGGTCAACACCGGGGAGCTGTTTTTT. Its protein is CASSPLAVNTGELFF. This chain links TRBV7-2 with TRBJ2-2; D is unclear. The V gene lost 5 bases and the J gene lost 2 bases, with 12 bases spanning the gap. CDR3 size: 15 residues. Germline loops: CDR1 SGHTA, CDR2 FQGNSA.

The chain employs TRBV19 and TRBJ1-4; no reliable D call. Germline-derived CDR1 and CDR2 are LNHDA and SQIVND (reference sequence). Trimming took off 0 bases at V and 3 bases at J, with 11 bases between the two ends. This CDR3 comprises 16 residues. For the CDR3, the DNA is TGTGCCAGTAGTATAGATGCCGGGTCCCCTAATGAAAAACTGTTTTTT. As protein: CASSIDAGSPNEKLFF.

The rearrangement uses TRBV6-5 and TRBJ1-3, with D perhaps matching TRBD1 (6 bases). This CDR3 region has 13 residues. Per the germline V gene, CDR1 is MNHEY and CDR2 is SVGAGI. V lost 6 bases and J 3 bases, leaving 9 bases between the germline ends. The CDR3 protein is CASRTGVGNTIYF. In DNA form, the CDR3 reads TGTGCCAGCAGGACAGGAGTTGGAAACACCATATATTTT.

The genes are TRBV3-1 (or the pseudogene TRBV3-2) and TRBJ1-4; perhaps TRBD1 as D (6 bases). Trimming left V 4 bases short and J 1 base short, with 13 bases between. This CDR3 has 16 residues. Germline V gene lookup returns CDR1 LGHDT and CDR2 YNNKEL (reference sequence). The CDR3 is CASSLGYRETNEKLFF. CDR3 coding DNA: TGTGCCAGCAGCCTTGGCTACAGGGAAACTAATGAAAAACTGTTTTTT.

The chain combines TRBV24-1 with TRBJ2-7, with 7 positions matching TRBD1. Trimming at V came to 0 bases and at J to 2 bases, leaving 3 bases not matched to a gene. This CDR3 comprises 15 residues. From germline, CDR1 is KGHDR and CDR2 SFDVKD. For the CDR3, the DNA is TGTGCCACCAGTGATTTGGCCAGGGGGACCTACGAGCAGTACTTC. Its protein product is CATSDLARGTYEQYF.

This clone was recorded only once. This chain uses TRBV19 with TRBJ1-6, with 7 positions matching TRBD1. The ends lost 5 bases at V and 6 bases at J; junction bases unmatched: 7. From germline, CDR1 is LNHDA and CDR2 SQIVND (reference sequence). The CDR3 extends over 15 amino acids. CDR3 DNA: TGTGCCAGTAGTTTTACAGGGGAGAGTAATTCACCCCTCCACTTT. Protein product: CASSFTGESNSPLHF. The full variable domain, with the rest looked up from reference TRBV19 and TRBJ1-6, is DGGITQSPKYLFRKEGQNVTLSCEQNLNHDAMYWYRQDPGQGLRLIYYSQIVNDFQKGDIAEGYSVSREKKESFPLTVTSAQKNPTAFYLCASSFTGESNSPLHFGNGTRLTVT.

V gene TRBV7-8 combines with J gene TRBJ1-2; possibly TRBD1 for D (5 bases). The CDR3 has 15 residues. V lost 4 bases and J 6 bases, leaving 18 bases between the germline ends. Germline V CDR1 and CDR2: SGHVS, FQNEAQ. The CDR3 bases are TGTGCCAGCAGCTCGCAACGGGGGGGTAAGGATGGCTACACCTTC. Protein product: CASSSQRGGKDGYTF. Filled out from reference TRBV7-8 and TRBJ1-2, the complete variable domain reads GAGVSQSPRYKVAKRGQDVALRCDPISGHVSLFWYQQALGQGPEFLTYFQNEAQLDKSGLPSDRFFAERPEGSVSTLKIQRTQQEDSAVYLCASSSQRGGKDGYTFGSGTRLTVV.

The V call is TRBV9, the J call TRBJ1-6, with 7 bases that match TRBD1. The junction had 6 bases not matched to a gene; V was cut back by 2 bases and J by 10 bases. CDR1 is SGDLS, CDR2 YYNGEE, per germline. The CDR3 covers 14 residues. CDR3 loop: CASSVNTGESPLHF. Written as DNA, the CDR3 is TGTGCCAGCAGCGTGAACACAGGGGAATCACCCCTCCACTTT.

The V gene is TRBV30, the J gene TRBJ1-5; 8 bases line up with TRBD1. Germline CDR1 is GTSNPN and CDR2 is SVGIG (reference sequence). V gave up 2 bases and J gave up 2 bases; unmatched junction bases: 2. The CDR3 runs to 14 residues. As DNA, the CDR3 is TGTGCCTGGAGTATGACAGGGGGCAATCAGCCCCAGCATTTT. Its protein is CAWSMTGGNQPQHF. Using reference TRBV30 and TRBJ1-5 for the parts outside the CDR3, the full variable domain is SQTIHQWPATLVQPVGSPLSLECTVEGTSNPNLYWYRQAAGRGLQLLFYSVGIGQISSEVPQNLSASRPQDRQFILSSKKLLLSDSGFYLCAWSMTGGNQPQHFGDGTRLSIL.

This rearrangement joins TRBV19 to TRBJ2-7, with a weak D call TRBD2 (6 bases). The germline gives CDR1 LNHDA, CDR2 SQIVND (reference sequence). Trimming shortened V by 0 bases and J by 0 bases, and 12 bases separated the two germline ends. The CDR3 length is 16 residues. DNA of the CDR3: TGTGCCAGTAGTATAGATTCTCCCGGGAGCTCCTACGAGCAGTACTTC. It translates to CASSIDSPGSSYEQYF.

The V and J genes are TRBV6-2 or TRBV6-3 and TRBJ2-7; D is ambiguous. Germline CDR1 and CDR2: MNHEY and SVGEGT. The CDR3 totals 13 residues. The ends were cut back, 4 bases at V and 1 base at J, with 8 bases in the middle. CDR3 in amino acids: CASSSPGSYEQYF. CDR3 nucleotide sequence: TGTGCCAGCAGTTCCCCGGGTTCCTACGAGCAGTACTTC.

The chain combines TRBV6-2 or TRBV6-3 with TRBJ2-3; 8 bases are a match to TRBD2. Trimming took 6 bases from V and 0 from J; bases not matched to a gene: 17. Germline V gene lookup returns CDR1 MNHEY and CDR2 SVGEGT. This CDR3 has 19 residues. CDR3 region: CASRYPTSGNPKSTDTQYF. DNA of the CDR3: TGTGCCAGCAGATACCCAACTAGCGGAAATCCTAAAAGCACAGATACGCAGTATTTT.

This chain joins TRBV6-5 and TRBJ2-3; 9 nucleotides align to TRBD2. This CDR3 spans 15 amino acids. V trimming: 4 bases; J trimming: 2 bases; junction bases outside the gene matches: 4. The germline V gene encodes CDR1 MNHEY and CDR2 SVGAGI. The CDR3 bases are TGTGCCAGCAGTTCCCTAGCGGGACACACAGATACGCAGTATTTT. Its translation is CASSSLAGHTDTQYF.

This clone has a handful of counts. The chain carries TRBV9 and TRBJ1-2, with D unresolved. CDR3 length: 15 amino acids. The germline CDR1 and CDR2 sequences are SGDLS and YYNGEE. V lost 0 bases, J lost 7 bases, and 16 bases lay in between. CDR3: CASSVAPETVAGYTF. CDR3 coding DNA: TGTGCCAGCAGCGTAGCTCCGGAAACAGTGGCTGGCTACACCTTC.

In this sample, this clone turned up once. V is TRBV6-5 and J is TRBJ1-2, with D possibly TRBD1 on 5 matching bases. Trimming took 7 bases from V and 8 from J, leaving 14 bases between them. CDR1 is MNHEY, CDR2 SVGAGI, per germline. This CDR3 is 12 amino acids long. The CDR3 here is CASKAVWGGYTF. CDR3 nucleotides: TGTGCCAGCAAGGCAGTGTGGGGCGGCTACACCTTC.

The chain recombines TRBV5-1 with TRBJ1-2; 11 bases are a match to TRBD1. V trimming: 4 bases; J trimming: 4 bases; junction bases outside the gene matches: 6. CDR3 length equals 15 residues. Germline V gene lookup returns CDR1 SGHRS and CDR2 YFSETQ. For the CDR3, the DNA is TGCGCCAGCAGCGAGGACAGGGGGCAAATCTATGGCTACACCTTC. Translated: CASSEDRGQIYGYTF.

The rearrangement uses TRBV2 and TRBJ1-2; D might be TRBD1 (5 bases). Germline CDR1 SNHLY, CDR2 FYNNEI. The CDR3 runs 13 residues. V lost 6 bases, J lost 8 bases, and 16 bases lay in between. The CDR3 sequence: CASSLMQGGGYTF. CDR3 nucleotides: TGTGCCAGCAGCCTGATGCAGGGAGGGGGCTACACCTTC.